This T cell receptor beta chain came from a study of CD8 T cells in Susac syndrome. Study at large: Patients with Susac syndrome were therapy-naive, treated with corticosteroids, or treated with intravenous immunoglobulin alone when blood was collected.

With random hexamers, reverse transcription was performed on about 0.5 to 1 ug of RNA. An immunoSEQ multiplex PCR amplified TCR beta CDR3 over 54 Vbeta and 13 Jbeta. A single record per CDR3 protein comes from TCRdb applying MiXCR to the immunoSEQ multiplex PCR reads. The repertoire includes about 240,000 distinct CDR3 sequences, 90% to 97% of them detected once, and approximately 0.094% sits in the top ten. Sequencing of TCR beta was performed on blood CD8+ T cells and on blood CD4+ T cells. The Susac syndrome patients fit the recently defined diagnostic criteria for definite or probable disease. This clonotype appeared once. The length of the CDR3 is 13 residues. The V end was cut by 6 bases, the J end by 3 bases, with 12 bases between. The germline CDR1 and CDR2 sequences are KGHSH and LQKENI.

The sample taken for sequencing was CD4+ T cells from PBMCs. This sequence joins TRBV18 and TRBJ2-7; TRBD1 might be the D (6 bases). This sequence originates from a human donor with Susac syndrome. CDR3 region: CASSKGHVYEQYF. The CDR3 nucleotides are TGTGCCAGCTCGAAGGGACACGTCTACGAGCAGTACTTC.